This T cell receptor beta chain was profiled in a study of T cell repertoires in cytomegalovirus infection. Study in general: CMV infection plus the matching HLA type was flagged by public TCR beta signatures.

Concerning this clonotype: The antigen is unknown.

A single record per CDR3 protein comes from TCRdb applying MiXCR to the reads. This sample has 150,000 to 200,000 distinct CDR3 sequences, with about 20% found just once. V lost 0 bases, J lost 1 base, and 15 bases lay in between. Germline-derived CDR1 and CDR2 are SGHVS and FNYEAQ. This CDR3 spans 17 amino acids. Sample: CD8+ T cells from cultured PBMCs, taken from culture after CMV antigen stimulation. V usage is TRBV7-6 and J usage is TRBJ2-5; D may be TRBD1 (5 bases). The receptor's source is a human donor in good health (CMV status not recorded). Some clones in this sample may be carry-over from other donors' samples. The CDR3 protein is CASSLARPGSLQETQYF. The DNA of the CDR3 is TGTGCCAGCAGCTTAGCAAGACCAGGGTCTCTCCAAGAGACCCAGTACTTC.